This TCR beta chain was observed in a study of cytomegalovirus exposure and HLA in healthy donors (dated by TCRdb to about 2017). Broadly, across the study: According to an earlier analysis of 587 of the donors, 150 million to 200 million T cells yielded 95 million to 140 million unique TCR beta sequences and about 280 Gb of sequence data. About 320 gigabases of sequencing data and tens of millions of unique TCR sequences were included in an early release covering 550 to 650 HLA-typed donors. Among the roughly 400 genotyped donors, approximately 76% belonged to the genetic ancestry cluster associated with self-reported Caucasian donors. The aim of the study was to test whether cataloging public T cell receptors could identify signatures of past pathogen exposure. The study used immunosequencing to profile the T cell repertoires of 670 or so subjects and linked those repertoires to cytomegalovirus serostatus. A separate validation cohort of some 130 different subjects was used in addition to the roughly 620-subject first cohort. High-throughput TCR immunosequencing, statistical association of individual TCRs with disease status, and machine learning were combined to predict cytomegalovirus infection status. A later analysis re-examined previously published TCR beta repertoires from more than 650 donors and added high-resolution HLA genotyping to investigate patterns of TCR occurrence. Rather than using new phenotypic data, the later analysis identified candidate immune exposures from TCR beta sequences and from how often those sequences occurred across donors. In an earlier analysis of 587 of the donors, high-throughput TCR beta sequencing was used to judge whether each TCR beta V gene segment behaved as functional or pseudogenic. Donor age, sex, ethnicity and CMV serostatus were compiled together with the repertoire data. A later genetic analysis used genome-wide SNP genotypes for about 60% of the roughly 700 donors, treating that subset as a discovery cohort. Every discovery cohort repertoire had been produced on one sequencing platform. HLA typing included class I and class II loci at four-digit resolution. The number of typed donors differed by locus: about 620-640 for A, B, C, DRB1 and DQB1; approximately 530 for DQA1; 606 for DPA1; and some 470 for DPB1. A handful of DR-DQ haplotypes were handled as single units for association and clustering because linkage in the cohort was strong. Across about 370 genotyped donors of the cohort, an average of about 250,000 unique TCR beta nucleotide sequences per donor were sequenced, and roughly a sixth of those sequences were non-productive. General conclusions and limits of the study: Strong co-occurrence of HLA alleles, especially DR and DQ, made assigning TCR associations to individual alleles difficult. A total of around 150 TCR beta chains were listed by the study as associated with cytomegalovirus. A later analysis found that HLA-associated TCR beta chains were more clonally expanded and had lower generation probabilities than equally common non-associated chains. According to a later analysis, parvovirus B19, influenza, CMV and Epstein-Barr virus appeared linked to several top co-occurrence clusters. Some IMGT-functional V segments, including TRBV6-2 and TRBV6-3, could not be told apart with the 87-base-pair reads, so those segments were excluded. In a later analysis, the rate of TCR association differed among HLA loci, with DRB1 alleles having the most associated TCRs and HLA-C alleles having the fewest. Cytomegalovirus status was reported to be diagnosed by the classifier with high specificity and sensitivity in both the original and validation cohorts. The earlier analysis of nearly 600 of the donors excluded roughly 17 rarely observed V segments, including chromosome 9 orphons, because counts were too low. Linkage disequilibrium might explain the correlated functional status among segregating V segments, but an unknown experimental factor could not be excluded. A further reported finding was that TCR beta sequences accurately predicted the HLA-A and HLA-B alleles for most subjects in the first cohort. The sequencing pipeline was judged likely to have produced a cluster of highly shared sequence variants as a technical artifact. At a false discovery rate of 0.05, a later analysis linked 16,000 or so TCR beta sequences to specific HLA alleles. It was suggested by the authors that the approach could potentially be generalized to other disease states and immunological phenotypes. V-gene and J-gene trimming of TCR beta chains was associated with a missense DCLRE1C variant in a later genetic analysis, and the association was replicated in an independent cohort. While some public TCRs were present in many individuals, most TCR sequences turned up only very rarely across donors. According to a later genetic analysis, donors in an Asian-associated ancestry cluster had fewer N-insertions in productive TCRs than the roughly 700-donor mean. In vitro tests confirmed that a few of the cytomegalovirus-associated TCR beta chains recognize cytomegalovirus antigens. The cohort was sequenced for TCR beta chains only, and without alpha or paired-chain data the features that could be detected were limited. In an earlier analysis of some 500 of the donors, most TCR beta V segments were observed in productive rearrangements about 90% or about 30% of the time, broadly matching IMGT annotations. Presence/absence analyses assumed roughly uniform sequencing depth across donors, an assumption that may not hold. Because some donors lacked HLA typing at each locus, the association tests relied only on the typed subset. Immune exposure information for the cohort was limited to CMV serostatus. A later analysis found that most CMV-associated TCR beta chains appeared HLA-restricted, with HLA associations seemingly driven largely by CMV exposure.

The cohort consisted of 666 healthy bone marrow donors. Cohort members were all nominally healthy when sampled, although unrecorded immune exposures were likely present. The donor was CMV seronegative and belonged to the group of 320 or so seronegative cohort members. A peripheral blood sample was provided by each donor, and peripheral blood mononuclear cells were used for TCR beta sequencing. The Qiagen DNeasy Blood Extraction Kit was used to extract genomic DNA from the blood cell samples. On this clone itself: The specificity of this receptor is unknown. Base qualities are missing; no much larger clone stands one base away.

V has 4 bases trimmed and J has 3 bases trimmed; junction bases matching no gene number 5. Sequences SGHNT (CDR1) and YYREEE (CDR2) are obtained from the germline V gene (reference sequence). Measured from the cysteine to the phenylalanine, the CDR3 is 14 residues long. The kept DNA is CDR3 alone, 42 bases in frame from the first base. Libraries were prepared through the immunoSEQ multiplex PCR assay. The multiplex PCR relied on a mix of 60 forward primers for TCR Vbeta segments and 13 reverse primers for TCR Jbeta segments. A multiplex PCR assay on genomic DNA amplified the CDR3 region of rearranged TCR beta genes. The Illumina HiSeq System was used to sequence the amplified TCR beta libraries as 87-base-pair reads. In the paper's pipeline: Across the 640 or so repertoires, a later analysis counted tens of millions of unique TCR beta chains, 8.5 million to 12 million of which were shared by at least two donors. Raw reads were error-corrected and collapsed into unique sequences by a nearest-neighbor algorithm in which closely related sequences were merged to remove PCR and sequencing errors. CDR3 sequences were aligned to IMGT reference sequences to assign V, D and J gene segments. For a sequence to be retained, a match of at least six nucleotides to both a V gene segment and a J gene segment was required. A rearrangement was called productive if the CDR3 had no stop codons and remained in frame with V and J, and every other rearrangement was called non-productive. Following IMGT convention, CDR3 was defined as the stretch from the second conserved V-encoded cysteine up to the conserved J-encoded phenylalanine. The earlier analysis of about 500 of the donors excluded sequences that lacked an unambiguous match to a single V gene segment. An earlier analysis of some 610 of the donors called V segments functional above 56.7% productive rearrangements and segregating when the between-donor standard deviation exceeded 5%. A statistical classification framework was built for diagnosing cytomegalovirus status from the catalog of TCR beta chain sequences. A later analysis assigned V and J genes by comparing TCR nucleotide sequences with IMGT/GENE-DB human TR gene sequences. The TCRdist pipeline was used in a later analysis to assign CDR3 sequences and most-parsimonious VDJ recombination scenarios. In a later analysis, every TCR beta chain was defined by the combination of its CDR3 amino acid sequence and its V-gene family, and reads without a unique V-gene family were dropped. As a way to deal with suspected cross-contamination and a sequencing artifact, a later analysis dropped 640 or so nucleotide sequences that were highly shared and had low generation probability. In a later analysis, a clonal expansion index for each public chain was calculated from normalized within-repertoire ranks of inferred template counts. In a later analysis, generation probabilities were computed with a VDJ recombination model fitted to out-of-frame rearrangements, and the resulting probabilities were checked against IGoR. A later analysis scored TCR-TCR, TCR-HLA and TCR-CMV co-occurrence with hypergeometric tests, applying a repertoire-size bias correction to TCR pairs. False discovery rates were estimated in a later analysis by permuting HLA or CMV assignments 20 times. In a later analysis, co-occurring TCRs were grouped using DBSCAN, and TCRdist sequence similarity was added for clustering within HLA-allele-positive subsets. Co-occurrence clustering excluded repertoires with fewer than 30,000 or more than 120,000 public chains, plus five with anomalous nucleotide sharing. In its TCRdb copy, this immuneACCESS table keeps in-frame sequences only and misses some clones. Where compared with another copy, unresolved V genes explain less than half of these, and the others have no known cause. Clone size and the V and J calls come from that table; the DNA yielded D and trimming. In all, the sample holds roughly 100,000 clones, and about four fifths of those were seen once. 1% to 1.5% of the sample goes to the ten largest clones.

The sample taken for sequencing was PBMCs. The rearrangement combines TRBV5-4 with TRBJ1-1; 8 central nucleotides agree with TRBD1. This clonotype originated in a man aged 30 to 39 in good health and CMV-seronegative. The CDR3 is CASSRAGGDTEAFF. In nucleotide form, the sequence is TGTGCCAGCAGCAGGGCAGGGGGCGACACTGAAGCTTTCTTT.